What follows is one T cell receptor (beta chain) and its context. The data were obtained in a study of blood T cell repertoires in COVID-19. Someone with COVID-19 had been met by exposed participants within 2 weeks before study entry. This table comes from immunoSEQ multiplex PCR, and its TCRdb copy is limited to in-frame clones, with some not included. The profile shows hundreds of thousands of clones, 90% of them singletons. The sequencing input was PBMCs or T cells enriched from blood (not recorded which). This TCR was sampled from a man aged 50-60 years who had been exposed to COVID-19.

The CDR3 sequence: CASSKNYILTDTQYF. The CDR3 DNA reads TGCGCCAGCAGCAAGAACTATATCCTCACAGATACGCAGTATTTT. J is TRBJ2-3 and V is TRBV5-1, with D hard to call. Germline CDR1 SGHRS, CDR2 YFSETQ. Trimming removed 4 bases from V and 2 bases from J, with 14 bases in between. The CDR3 length is 15 residues. The full variable domain, with the rest looked up from reference TRBV5-1 and TRBJ2-3, is KAGVTQTPRYLIKTRGQQVTLSCSPISGHRSVSWYQQTPGQGLQFLFEYFSETQRNKGNFPGRFSGRQFSNSRSEMNVSTLELGDSALYLCASSKNYILTDTQYFGPGTRLTVL.